This TCR beta chain was sequenced during a study of shared clonotypes between healthy human individuals. General study points: Generation probability values for non-shared clonotypes were lower than those for clonotypes shared by all four donors.

An even split of each subset's genomic DNA across several immunoSEQ plates was performed. Roughly 33,000 T cell genomes, or approximately 0.2 ug DNA, went into the sorted-subset replicate PCRs. TCRdb's table, derived via immunoSEQ multiplex PCR, lists solely in-frame clones and lacks some. Here the sample spans roughly 2.6 million clones, more than 90% being singletons. Per the germline V gene, CDR1 is MGHRA and CDR2 is YSYEKL. The CDR3 runs 16 residues. Trimming took off 5 bases at V and 0 bases at J, with 16 bases between the two ends. About this clone itself: Its antigen is currently unknown.

The sequence was collected from a man younger than 35 in good health. The J gene is TRBJ1-1, the V gene TRBV4-1; no clear D gene. The sample was naive CD4+ T cells sorted from blood. Subset described: CD45RA+ positively selected. Here the CDR3 reads CASSIKEGSLNTEAFF. CDR3 DNA sequence: TGCGCCAGCAGCATAAAAGAGGGCAGCTTGAACACTGAAGCTTTCTTT.